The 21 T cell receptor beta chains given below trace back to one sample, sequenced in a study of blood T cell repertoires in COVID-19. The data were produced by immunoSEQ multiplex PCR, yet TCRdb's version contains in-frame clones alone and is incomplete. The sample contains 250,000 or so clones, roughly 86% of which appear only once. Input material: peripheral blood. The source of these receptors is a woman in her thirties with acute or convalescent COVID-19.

CDR3 amino acids: CSVAQSFGYGYTF. The CDR3 bases are TGCAGCGTTGCACAGTCCTTTGGGTATGGCTACACCTTC. This chain uses TRBV29-1 with TRBJ1-2; no clear D. The germline V gene has CDR1 SQVTM and CDR2 ANQGSEA. The CDR3 is made up of 13 amino acids. Trimming pared 4 bases from V and 5 bases from J, leaving 14 bases between.

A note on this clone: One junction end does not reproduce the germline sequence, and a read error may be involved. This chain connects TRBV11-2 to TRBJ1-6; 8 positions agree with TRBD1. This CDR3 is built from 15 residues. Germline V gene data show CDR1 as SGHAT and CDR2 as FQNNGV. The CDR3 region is CASSPRLRGRDRWYF. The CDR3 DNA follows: TGTGCCAGCAGCCCACGCCTCAGAGGTCGGGACAGGTGGTACTTT. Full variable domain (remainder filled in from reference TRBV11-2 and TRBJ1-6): EAGVAQSPRYKIIEKRQSVAFWCNPISGHATLYWYQQILGQGPKLLIQFQNNGVVDDSQLPKDRFSAERLKGVDSTLKIQPAKLEDSAVYLCASSPRLRGRDRWYFGNGTRLTVT.

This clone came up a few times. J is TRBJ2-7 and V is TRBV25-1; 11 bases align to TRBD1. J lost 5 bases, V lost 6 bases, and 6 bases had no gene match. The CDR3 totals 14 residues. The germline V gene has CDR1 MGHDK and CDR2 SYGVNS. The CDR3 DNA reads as TGTGCCAGCAGGGAGGGACAGGGGGTACACGAGCAGTACTTC. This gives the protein CASREGQGVHEQYF.

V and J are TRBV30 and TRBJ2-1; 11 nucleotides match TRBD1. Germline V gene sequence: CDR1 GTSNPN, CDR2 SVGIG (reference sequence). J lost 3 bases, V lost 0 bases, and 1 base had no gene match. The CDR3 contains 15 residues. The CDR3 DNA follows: TGTGCCTGGAGTGTCGGGACAGGGGGCTACAATGAGCAGTTCTTC. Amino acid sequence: CAWSVGTGGYNEQFF.

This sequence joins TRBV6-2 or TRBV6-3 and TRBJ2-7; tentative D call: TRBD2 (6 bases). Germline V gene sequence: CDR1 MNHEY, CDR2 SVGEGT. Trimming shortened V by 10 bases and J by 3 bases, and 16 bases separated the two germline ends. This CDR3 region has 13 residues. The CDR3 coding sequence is TGTGCCACCAGATACGGAGCGGGCTACGAGCAGTACTTC. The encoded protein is CATRYGAGYEQYF.

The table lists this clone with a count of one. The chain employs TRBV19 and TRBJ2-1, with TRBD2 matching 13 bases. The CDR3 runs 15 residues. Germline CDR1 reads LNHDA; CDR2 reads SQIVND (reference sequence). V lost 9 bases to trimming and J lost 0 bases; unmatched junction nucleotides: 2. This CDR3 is CASRTSGSSYNEQFF. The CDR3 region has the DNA TGTGCCAGCCGGACTAGCGGGAGCTCCTACAATGAGCAGTTCTTC.

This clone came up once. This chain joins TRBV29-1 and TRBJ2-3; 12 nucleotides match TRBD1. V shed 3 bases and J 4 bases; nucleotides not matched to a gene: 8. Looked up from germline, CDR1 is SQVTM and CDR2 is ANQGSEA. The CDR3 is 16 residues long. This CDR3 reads CSVEGGTGGAADTQYF. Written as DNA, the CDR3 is TGCAGCGTTGAGGGCGGGACAGGGGGCGCAGCAGATACGCAGTATTTT.

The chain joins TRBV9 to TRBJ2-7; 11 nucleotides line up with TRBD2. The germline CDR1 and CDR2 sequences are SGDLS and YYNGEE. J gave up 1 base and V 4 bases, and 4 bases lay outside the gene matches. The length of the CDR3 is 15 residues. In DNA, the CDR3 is TGTGCCAGCAGCTTGGGGACTAGCGGTTCCTACGAGCAGTACTTC. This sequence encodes CASSLGTSGSYEQYF.

The DNA for the CDR3 is TGCGCCAGCAGCCAAGCACAGGTTGGAAACACCATATATTTT. It codes for CASSQAQVGNTIYF. V gene TRBV4-1 combines with J gene TRBJ1-3; D is possibly TRBD1 (5 bases). V lost 1 base to trimming and J lost 3 bases, with 7 bases between them. CDR1 and CDR2 (germline): MGHRA, YSYEKL. This CDR3 is built from 14 residues.

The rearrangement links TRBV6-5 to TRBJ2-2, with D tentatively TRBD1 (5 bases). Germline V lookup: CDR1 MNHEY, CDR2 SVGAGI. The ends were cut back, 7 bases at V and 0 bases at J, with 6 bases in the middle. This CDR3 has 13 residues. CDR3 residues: CASNRTNTGELFF. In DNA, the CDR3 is TGTGCCAGCAACAGGACGAACACCGGGGAGCTGTTTTTT.

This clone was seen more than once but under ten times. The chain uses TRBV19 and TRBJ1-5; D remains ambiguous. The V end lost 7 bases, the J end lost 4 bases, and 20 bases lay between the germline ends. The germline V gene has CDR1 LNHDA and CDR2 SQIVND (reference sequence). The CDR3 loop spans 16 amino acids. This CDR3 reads CASTSSPSGRNQPQHF. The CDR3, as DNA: TGTGCCAGTACCTCATCTCCTTCCGGGAGGAATCAGCCCCAGCATTTT.

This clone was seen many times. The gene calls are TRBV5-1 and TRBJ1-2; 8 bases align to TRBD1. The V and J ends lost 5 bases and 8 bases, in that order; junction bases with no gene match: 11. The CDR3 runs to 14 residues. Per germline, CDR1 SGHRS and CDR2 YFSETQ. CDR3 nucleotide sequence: TGCGCCAGCAGTTGGGGGCAGGGGGCCGGAGGCTACACCTTC. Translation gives CASSWGQGAGGYTF. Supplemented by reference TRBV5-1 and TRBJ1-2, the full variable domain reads KAGVTQTPRYLIKTRGQQVTLSCSPISGHRSVSWYQQTPGQGLQFLFEYFSETQRNKGNFPGRFSGRQFSNSRSEMNVSTLELGDSALYLCASSWGQGAGGYTFGSGTRLTVV.

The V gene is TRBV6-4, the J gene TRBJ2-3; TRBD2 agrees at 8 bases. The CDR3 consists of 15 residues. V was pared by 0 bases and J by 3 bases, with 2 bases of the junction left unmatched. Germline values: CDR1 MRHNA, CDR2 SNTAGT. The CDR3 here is CASSDSVAGTDTQYF. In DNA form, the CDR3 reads TGTGCCAGCAGTGACTCGGTAGCGGGAACAGATACGCAGTATTTT.

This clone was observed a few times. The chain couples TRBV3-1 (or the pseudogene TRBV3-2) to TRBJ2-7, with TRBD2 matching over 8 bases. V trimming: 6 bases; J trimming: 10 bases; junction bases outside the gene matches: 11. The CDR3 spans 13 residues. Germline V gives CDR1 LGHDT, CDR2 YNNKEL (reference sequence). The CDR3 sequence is CASSSGTSISQYF. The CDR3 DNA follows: TGTGCCAGCAGTTCCGGGACTAGTATCTCCCAGTACTTC.

The CDR3 here is CASSQSPSGSLQETQYF. The CDR3 region has the DNA TGCGCCAGCAGCCAATCCCCTAGCGGGAGCCTACAAGAGACCCAGTACTTC. This chain connects TRBV4-1 to TRBJ2-5; 10 bases are a match to TRBD2. Trimming at V came to 2 bases and at J to 2 bases, leaving 8 bases not matched to a gene. The CDR3 totals 17 residues. Per the germline V gene, CDR1 is MGHRA and CDR2 is YSYEKL.

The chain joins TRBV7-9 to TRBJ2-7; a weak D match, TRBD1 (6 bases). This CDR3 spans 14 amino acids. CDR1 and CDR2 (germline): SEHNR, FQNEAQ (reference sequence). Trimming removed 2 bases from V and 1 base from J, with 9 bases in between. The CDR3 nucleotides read TGTGCCAGCAGCTTAATGGACAGTTCCTACGAGCAGTACTTC. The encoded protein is CASSLMDSSYEQYF.

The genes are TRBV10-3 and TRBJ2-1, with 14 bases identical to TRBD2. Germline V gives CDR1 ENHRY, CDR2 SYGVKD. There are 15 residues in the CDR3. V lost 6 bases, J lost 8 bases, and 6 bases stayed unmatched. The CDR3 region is CAIRGTSGSKDEQFF. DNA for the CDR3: TGTGCCATCAGAGGGACTAGCGGGAGTAAAGATGAGCAGTTCTTC.

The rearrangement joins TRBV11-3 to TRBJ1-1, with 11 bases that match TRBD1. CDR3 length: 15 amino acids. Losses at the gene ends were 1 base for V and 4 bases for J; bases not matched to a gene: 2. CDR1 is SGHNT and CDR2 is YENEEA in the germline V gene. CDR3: CASSLGGTGGTEAFF. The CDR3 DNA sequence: TGTGCCAGCAGCTTAGGCGGGACAGGGGGCACTGAAGCTTTCTTT.

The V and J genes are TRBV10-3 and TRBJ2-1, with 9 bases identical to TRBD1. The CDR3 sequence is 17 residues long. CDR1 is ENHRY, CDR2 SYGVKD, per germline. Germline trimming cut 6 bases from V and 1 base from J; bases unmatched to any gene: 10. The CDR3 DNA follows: TGTGCCATCAGCGGGGGACAGGGTCGAACATCCTACAATGAGCAGTTCTTC. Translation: CAISGGQGRTSYNEQFF.

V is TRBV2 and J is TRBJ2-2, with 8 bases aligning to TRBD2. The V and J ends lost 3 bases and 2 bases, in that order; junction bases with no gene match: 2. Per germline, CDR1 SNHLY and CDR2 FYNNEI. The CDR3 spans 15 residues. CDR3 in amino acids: CASSEVAGNTGELFF. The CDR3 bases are TGTGCCAGCAGTGAGGTAGCGGGAAACACCGGGGAGCTGTTTTTT.

CDR3 sequence reads: CASSSSDSQPQHF. CDR3 in DNA: TGTGCCAGCAGTAGTTCCGACAGTCAGCCCCAGCATTTT. V and J are TRBV6-5 and TRBJ1-5; D is perhaps TRBD1 (5 bases). CDR1 is MNHEY and CDR2 is SVGAGI in the germline V gene. The CDR3 covers 13 residues. The V and J ends lost 5 bases and 6 bases respectively, with 11 bases between them.